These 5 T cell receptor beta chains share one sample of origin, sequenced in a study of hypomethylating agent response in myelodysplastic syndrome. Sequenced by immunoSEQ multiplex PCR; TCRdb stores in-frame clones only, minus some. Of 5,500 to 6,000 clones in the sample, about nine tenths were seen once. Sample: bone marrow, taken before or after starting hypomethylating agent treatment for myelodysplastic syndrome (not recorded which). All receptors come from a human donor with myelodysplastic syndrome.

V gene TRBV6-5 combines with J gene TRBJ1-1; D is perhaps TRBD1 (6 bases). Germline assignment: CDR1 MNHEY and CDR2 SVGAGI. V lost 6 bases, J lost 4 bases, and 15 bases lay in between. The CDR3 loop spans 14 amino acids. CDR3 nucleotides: TGTGCCAGCAGACCCGACAGGCCGGGCACTGAAGCTTTCTTT. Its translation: CASRPDRPGTEAFF.

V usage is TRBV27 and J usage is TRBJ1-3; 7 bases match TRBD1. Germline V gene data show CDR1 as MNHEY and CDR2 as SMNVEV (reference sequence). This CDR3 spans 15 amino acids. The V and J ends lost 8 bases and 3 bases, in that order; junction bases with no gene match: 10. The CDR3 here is CASQATGNLGNTIYF. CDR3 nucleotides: TGTGCCAGCCAAGCGACAGGGAACCTTGGAAACACCATATATTTT.

DNA for the CDR3: TGTGCCAGTAGTATAGGAACAGGGCCAGAGACCCAGTACTTC. Amino acid sequence: CASSIGTGPETQYF. The genes are TRBV19 and TRBJ2-5, with a weak D call TRBD1 (6 bases). The germline CDR1 and CDR2 sequences are LNHDA and SQIVND (reference sequence). V lost 1 base to trimming and J lost 4 bases, with 10 bases between them. This CDR3 spans 14 amino acids.

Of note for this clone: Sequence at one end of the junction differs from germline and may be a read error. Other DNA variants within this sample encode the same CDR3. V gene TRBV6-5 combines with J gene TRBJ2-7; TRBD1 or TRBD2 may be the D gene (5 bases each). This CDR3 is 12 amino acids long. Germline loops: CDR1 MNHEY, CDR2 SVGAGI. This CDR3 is CASSQLGDEQYF. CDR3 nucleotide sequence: TGCGCCAGCAGTCAGCTGGGGGACGAGCAGTACTTC.

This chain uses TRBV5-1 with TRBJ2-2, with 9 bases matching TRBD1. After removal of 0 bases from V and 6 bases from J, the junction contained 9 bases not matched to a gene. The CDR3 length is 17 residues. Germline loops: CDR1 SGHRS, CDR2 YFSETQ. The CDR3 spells CASSLDPGQGLSGELFF. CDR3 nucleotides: TGCGCCAGCAGCTTGGACCCGGGACAGGGTCTTTCCGGGGAGCTGTTTTTT.